The 26 T cell receptor beta chains reported below all come from one sample, sequenced in a study of beta chain features in type 1 diabetes. Study findings and constraints: When Type 1 diabetes patients were examined, their TCRB CDR3s proved moderately but significantly shorter in all four CD4+ subsets.

Isolated RNA was reverse transcribed in full, so expressed TCRB transcripts were sequenced. Clones were read by immunoSEQ multiplex PCR, and TCRdb kept only the in-frame ones, dropping some. Among nearly 350,000 clones listed, 9.3% were seen once. Antigens of these TCRs are unknown. Sequencing was done on a sample of central memory CD4+ T cells from blood. Source of these receptors: a man aged 25 to 45 with type 1 diabetes.

The chain employs TRBV2 and TRBJ2-3, with D tentatively TRBD1 (5 bases). Trimming removed 1 base at V and 3 bases at J, with 17 bases between. The CDR3 loop spans 17 amino acids. Germline CDR1 SNHLY, CDR2 FYNNEI. The CDR3 DNA is TGTGCCAGCAGTGAAGAGCGTAGGGGTTCCGGAACAGATACGCAGTATTTT. It encodes CASSEERRGSGTDTQYF. The entire variable domain, with the rest obtained from reference TRBV2 and TRBJ2-3, is as follows: EPEVTQTPSHQVTQMGQEVILRCVPISNHLYFYWYRQILGQKVEFLVSFYNNEISEKSEIFDDQFSVERPDGSNFTLKIRSTKLEDSAMYFCASSEERRGSGTDTQYFGPGTRLTVL.

The chain has TRBV29-1 and TRBJ2-5; 12 positions agree with TRBD2. The J call may be incorrect, as the DNA end agrees better with TRBJ2-7. There are 14 residues in the CDR3. Germline V lookup: CDR1 SQVTM, CDR2 ANQGSEA. The CDR3 sequence is CSVASGLAGYEQYF. Here the CDR3 DNA reads TGCAGCGTGGCCTCGGGACTAGCGGGCTACGAGCAGTACTTC.

This clone turned up a few times. This CDR3 is CASRGSGFDTEAFF. CDR3 DNA: TGTGCCAGTAGAGGATCGGGTTTCGACACTGAAGCTTTCTTT. V usage is TRBV19 and J usage is TRBJ1-1; no definite D call. The CDR3 consists of 14 residues. Trimming left V 6 bases short and J 3 bases short, with 14 bases between. In germline, CDR1 is LNHDA, CDR2 SQIVND (reference sequence).

In its sample, this clone was seen many times. Other DNA variants within this sample encode the same CDR3. V gene TRBV29-1 combines with J gene TRBJ2-5; D remains ambiguous. Between the trimmed V and J ends, which lost 1 base and 5 bases, there was a span of 11 bases. The germline V gene has CDR1 SQVTM and CDR2 ANQGSEA. The CDR3 loop spans 13 amino acids. The CDR3 DNA reads as TGCAGCGTTGAAGGGCAGCTAGGGGAGACCCAGTACTTC. Protein product: CSVEGQLGETQYF.

The CDR3 spells CASSLGGSENEKLFF. CDR3 nucleotides: TGCGCCAGCAGCTTGGGAGGCAGCGAAAATGAAAAACTGTTTTTT. The genes are TRBV5-1 and TRBJ1-4; D not resolved. Germline-derived CDR1 and CDR2 are SGHRS and YFSETQ. V was trimmed by 0 bases and J by 5 bases, leaving 11 bases between them. The CDR3 is made up of 15 amino acids.

The CDR3 DNA reads TGTGCCAGCAGTAACCTACAGGGAGGTGGGAATGGCTACACCTTC. Amino acid sequence: CASSNLQGGGNGYTF. The V call is TRBV6-5, the J call TRBJ1-2, with D perhaps matching TRBD1 (6 bases). Germline lookup yields CDR1 MNHEY and CDR2 SVGAGI. CDR3 size: 15 residues. The V and J ends lost 5 bases and 6 bases respectively, with 19 bases between them.

The V call is TRBV28, the J call TRBJ2-7; possibly TRBD2 for D (6 bases). The germline gives CDR1 MDHEN, CDR2 SYDVKM. The CDR3 is made up of 16 amino acids. The V end was cut by 2 bases, the J end by 6 bases, with 20 bases between. CDR3 in amino acids: CASSLGGSRRGPEQYF. The CDR3 DNA follows: TGTGCCAGCAGTTTAGGAGGAAGCAGGAGGGGTCCCGAGCAGTACTTC.

This clone was seen a few times. The chain has TRBV7-2 and TRBJ1-2, with TRBD1 matching 10 bases. The junction had 4 bases not matched to a gene; V was cut back by 3 bases and J by 6 bases. The CDR3 covers 14 residues. Germline assignment: CDR1 SGHTA and CDR2 FQGNSA. In DNA, the CDR3 is TGTGCCAGCAGCTTTGACAGGGGGCGACATGGCTACACCTTC. Translating gives CASSFDRGRHGYTF.

The chain combines TRBV6-6 with TRBJ2-7; 8 bases align to TRBD1. J was trimmed by 3 bases and V by 8 bases; bases with no gene match: 6. The CDR3 has 13 residues. The germline V gene encodes CDR1 MNHNY and CDR2 SVGAGI (reference sequence). The CDR3 DNA reads as TGTGCCAGCCAAGCAGGACAGGGCTACGAGCAGTACTTC. Protein product: CASQAGQGYEQYF.

The chain has TRBV19 and TRBJ2-2, with 8 bases that match TRBD2. Germline V gene data show CDR1 as LNHDA and CDR2 as SQIVND (reference sequence). V lost 3 bases and J lost 2; bases outside the gene matches: 8. This CDR3 is built from 17 residues. CDR3 amino acids: CASSINLGTRNTGELFF. The CDR3 nucleotides read TGTGCCAGTAGTATCAACCTAGGGACTAGAAACACCGGGGAGCTGTTTTTT.

The V and J genes are TRBV11-2 and TRBJ2-3, with D perhaps given as TRBD1 or TRBD2 (5 bases each). Trimming took 4 bases from V and 12 from J, leaving 14 bases between them. Germline V CDR1 and CDR2: SGHAT, FQNNGV. The CDR3 spans 12 residues. The CDR3 loop reads CASSYWDLRQYF. The DNA for the CDR3 is TGTGCCAGCAGCTACTGGGACCTCAGACAGTATTTT.

This clone was found a few times. The chain combines TRBV2 with TRBJ2-5; D is perhaps TRBD2 (6 bases). This CDR3 region has 13 residues. Germline V gives CDR1 SNHLY, CDR2 FYNNEI. Trimming removed 7 bases from V and 5 bases from J, with 14 bases in between. The CDR3 here is CASTGLLGETQYF. In DNA, the CDR3 is TGTGCCAGCACCGGACTATTAGGGGAGACCCAGTACTTC. The entire variable domain, with the rest obtained from reference TRBV2 and TRBJ2-5, is as follows: EPEVTQTPSHQVTQMGQEVILRCVPISNHLYFYWYRQILGQKVEFLVSFYNNEISEKSEIFDDQFSVERPDGSNFTLKIRSTKLEDSAMYFCASTGLLGETQYFGPGTRLLVL.

This chain links TRBV9 with TRBJ2-7; 11 positions agree with TRBD2. Germline CDR1 reads SGDLS; CDR2 reads YYNGEE. The CDR3 runs 15 residues. After removal of 1 base from V and 5 bases from J, the junction contained 5 bases not matched to a gene. The CDR3 protein is CASSVLTSGVNEQYF. The CDR3 region has the DNA TGTGCCAGCAGCGTATTGACTAGCGGGGTAAACGAGCAGTACTTC. Full variable domain (remainder filled in from reference TRBV9 and TRBJ2-7): DSGVTQTPKHLITATGQRVTLRCSPRSGDLSVYWYQQSLDQGLQFLIQYYNGEERAKGNILERFSAQQFPDLHSELNLSSLELGDSALYFCASSVLTSGVNEQYFGPGTRLTVT.

This clone has only a few counts. The rearrangement uses TRBV5-8 and TRBJ2-3; 7 bases line up with TRBD2. The germline CDR1 and CDR2 sequences are SGHTS and YDEGEE. V was pared by 4 bases and J by 1 base, with 6 bases of the junction left unmatched. CDR3 length equals 15 residues. CDR3 DNA: TGTGCCAGCAGCGCCCTTCTAGCGGGCACAGATACGCAGTATTTT. It codes for CASSALLAGTDTQYF.

This clone has at least ten counts. The V call is TRBV19, the J call TRBJ1-1, with a tentative D call TRBD1 (6 bases). Trimming pared 7 bases from V and 0 bases from J, leaving 21 bases between. Germline loops: CDR1 LNHDA, CDR2 SQIVND (reference sequence). The CDR3 loop spans 17 amino acids. The DNA of the CDR3 is TGTGCCAGTACCCGGGGGGCCAACTTCTATATGAACACTGAAGCTTTCTTT. Translating gives CASTRGANFYMNTEAFF.

The chain is built from TRBV5-1 and TRBJ2-1; TRBD2 aligns across 7 bases. Losses at the gene ends were 1 base for V and 8 bases for J; bases not matched to a gene: 15. CDR3 length: 17 amino acids. CDR1 and CDR2 from the germline V gene are SGHRS and YFSETQ. In DNA form, the CDR3 reads TGCGCCAGCAGCTTGTCCCCCCCGGGGGGTGGCACCGATGAGCAGTTCTTC. This translates into CASSLSPPGGGTDEQFF.

This clone turned up a few times. V gene TRBV28 combines with J gene TRBJ2-7, with TRBD1 identical over 7 bases. The CDR3 is 15 residues long. The junction had 11 bases not matched to a gene; V was cut back by 6 bases and J by 3 bases. Germline values: CDR1 MDHEN, CDR2 SYDVKM. Here the CDR3 reads CASSPNKGAIYEQYF. CDR3 bases: TGTGCCAGCAGCCCCAACAAGGGGGCGATCTACGAGCAGTACTTC.

This clone turned up a few times. This chain joins TRBV9 and TRBJ2-5, with D perhaps TRBD1 (7 bases). Germline loops: CDR1 SGDLS, CDR2 YYNGEE. This CDR3 is 16 amino acids long. The V end was cut by 4 bases, the J end by 5 bases, with 21 bases between. The chain's CDR3 is CASSRMTGRSGETQYF. CDR3 nucleotide sequence: TGTGCCAGCAGCCGGATGACAGGGAGGTCAGGGGAGACCCAGTACTTC.

The V call is TRBV18, the J call TRBJ1-4, with D tentatively TRBD1 (6 bases). This CDR3 has 15 residues. V lost 9 bases to trimming and J lost 4 bases, with 18 bases between them. The germline CDR1 and CDR2 sequences are KGHSH and LQKENI. CDR3 DNA sequence: TGTGCCAGTTCTTATACAACGGACAGTAATGAAAAACTGTTTTTT. It specifies CASSYTTDSNEKLFF.

This clone was picked up a small number of times. This sequence joins TRBV2 and TRBJ2-5; D not certain. The J call may be incorrect, as the DNA end agrees better with TRBJ2-7. The CDR3 is 12 amino acids. Germline CDR1 and CDR2: SNHLY and FYNNEI. The CDR3 sequence: CASSDEWDEQYF. The CDR3 region has the DNA TGTGCCAGCAGTGATGAATGGGACGAGCAGTACTTC.

The V call is TRBV6-1, the J call TRBJ1-4; 8 nucleotides align to TRBD1. The CDR3 length is 14 residues. V shed 6 bases and J 8 bases; nucleotides not matched to a gene: 8. The V gene's germline CDR1 is MNHNS and CDR2 SASEGT. This CDR3 reads CASRTGDPGEKLFF. In nucleotides, the CDR3 is TGTGCCAGCAGGACAGGGGACCCGGGCGAAAAACTGTTTTTT.

This clone was detected only a few times. The same CDR3 arises from other DNA sequences in this sample as well. Here the CDR3 reads CASSSYQETQYF. DNA of the CDR3: TGCGCCAGCAGCTCTTACCAAGAGACCCAGTACTTC. This chain joins TRBV5-1 and TRBJ2-5; D gene ambiguous. This CDR3 is 12 amino acids long. V was cut by 3 bases and J by 0 bases, with 3 bases left in between. Per the germline V gene, CDR1 is SGHRS and CDR2 is YFSETQ.

Details on this clone: Because it lacks the conserved phenylalanine or tryptophan at the end, this CDR3 is likely a read error. V usage is TRBV20-1 and J usage is TRBJ1-2; 7 bases are shared with TRBD1. CDR1 is DFQATT and CDR2 is SNEGSKA in the germline V gene (reference sequence). V lost 8 bases and J lost 2; bases outside the gene matches: 2. The CDR3 consists of 11 residues. CDR3: CSQQGNYGYTS. The CDR3 region has the DNA TGCAGTCAACAGGGGAACTATGGCTACACCTCC.

V usage is TRBV7-8 and J usage is TRBJ1-1; 10 positions match TRBD1. V shed 5 bases and J 3 bases; nucleotides not matched to a gene: 6. The CDR3 length is 15 residues. Germline V gene sequence: CDR1 SGHVS, CDR2 FQNEAQ. The chain's CDR3 is CASSVPGQGYTEAFF. The CDR3 DNA reads as TGTGCCAGCAGCGTACCGGGACAGGGGTACACTGAAGCTTTCTTT.

This clone was counted between two and nine times. V is TRBV30 and J is TRBJ1-2, with a tentative D call TRBD1 (5 bases). The CDR3 runs 14 residues. Trimming stripped 3 bases from V and 8 bases from J, with 19 bases between. Germline V gene lookup returns CDR1 GTSNPN and CDR2 SVGIG (reference sequence). CDR3 DNA: TGTGCCTGGAGAGCCGACCAGGCGTGGGGGGGCTACACCTTC. It is translated as CAWRADQAWGGYTF.

This clone has a handful of counts. The chain's CDR3 is CASSPAWYEQYF. CDR3 in DNA: TGCGCCAGCAGTCCTGCCTGGTACGAGCAGTACTTC. The rearrangement joins TRBV10-2 to TRBJ2-7; D call uncertain. The CDR3 spans 12 residues. Germline V gene data show CDR1 as WSHSY and CDR2 as SAAADI. Trimming left V 5 bases short and J 4 bases short, with 9 bases between.